The 20 T cell receptor beta chains listed next were all sequenced from one sample in a study of beta chain features in type 1 diabetes. For these TCRs, the target antigens are not known. Notes on the study in general: There was a moderate but significant shortening of TCRB CDR3s in all four CD4+ subsets of Type 1 diabetes patients.

Every isolated RNA sample was fully reverse transcribed, so sequencing captured expressed TCRB transcripts. The repertoire was sequenced with immunoSEQ multiplex PCR; TCRdb's copy has only in-frame clones and lacks some. Of 600,000 to 700,000 clones listed, around 12% are singletons. The sample taken for sequencing was naive CD4+ T cells from blood. The origin of the receptors is a man in his thirties or forties with type 1 diabetes.

This clone came up a few times. V is TRBV7-9 and J is TRBJ1-1; D unclear. The ends were cut back, 7 bases at V and 1 base at J, with 13 bases in the middle. The V gene's germline CDR1 is SEHNR and CDR2 FQNEAQ (reference sequence). The CDR3 runs to 14 residues. The CDR3 sequence is CASISLGENTEAFF. The DNA for the CDR3 is TGTGCCAGCATCTCCCTTGGGGAGAACACTGAAGCTTTCTTT. The full variable domain, completed using reference TRBV7-9 and TRBJ1-1, is DTGVSQNPRHKITKRGQNVTFRCDPISEHNRLYWYRQTLGQGPEFLTYFQNEAQLEKSRLLSDRFSAERPKGSFSTLEIQRTEQGDSAMYLCASISLGENTEAFFGQGTRLTVV.

The CDR3 is CASSERRGRTYEQYF. The CDR3, as DNA: TGTGCCAGCAGTGAAAGGAGGGGAAGGACCTACGAGCAGTACTTC. The chain recombines TRBV2 with TRBJ2-7; D perhaps matches TRBD2 (6 bases). The V end was cut by 2 bases, the J end by 2 bases, with 13 bases between. The germline gives CDR1 SNHLY, CDR2 FYNNEI. The CDR3 contains 15 residues.

This clone came up a few times. The V call is TRBV5-6, the J call TRBJ2-2; perhaps TRBD2 as D (5 bases). Trimming pared 1 base from V and 7 bases from J, leaving 14 bases between. CDR1 SGHDT and CDR2 YYEEEE come from the germline V gene. The CDR3 is 15 amino acids. The CDR3: CASSLWAGADGELFF. CDR3 bases: TGTGCCAGCAGCTTGTGGGCAGGAGCGGACGGGGAGCTGTTTTTT.

This clone showed up just a few times. The rearrangement uses TRBV5-4 and TRBJ2-1; the match to TRBD1 covers 8 bases. CDR3 length equals 14 residues. Germline V gene lookup returns CDR1 SGHNT and CDR2 YYREEE (reference sequence). Trimming removed 4 bases from V and 5 bases from J; junction bases left unmatched: 5. The CDR3 sequence: CASSSPDRDNEQFF. In nucleotides, the CDR3 is TGTGCCAGCAGCAGCCCGGACAGGGACAATGAGCAGTTCTTC.

A single count supports this clone. The same CDR3 arises from other DNA sequences in this sample as well. In DNA, the CDR3 is TGTGCCAGCTCAGGGGACACTTTCAACTATGGCTACACCTTC. Its translation: CASSGDTFNYGYTF. The gene calls are TRBV2 and TRBJ1-2; maybe TRBD1 (6 bases). V gave up 8 bases and J gave up 2 bases, with 15 bases separating them. The CDR3 extends over 14 amino acids. Per germline, CDR1 SNHLY and CDR2 FYNNEI.

A note on this clone: This CDR3 is also generated by other DNA sequences in the sample. The chain links TRBV4-3 to TRBJ2-6; D is undetermined. With 0 bases removed from V and 0 bases from J, the gap between germline ends came to 9 bases. Germline V CDR1 and CDR2: LGHNA, YSLEER. The CDR3 loop spans 17 amino acids. CDR3: CASSQDRAGSGANVLTF. In DNA, the CDR3 is TGCGCCAGCAGCCAAGATCGAGCCGGCTCTGGGGCCAACGTCCTGACTTTC.

The gene calls are TRBV29-1 and TRBJ2-1; the D gene is possibly TRBD1 (6 bases). CDR1 SQVTM and CDR2 ANQGSEA come from the germline V gene. V was pared by 0 bases and J by 3 bases, with 18 bases between. CDR3 size: 17 residues. The CDR3 region is CSVEDESRKGVYNEQFF. In DNA, the CDR3 is TGCAGCGTTGAAGACGAGTCTCGAAAGGGGGTCTACAATGAGCAGTTCTTC.

Only a few counts were recorded for this clone. This chain joins TRBV4-3 and TRBJ2-3; D is uncertain. The V gene lost 5 bases and the J gene lost 7 bases, with 10 bases spanning the gap. The CDR3 contains 12 residues. Germline V gene sequence: CDR1 LGHNA, CDR2 YSLEER. CDR3 nucleotides: TGCGCCAGCAGCTCGCCTGGGTATACGCAGTATTTT. Its translation is CASSSPGYTQYF.

This clone has more than one count but fewer than ten. The genes are TRBV28 and TRBJ1-5; D unclear. CDR1 is MDHEN and CDR2 is SYDVKM in the germline V gene. Trimming stripped 6 bases from V and 6 bases from J, with 15 bases between. CDR3 length equals 14 residues. The CDR3 sequence: CASSQDTGPQPQHF. The CDR3 coding sequence is TGTGCCAGCAGCCAAGACACCGGGCCTCAGCCCCAGCATTTT.

V usage is TRBV18 and J usage is TRBJ1-2; no firm D call. Trimming cost V 5 bases and J 4 bases, with 11 bases left between them. The germline gives CDR1 KGHSH, CDR2 LQKENI. The CDR3 extends over 13 amino acids. CDR3 in amino acids: CASSTDGSYGYTF. The CDR3 DNA reads TGTGCCAGCTCAACCGACGGGAGCTATGGCTACACCTTC.

This clone was seen more than once but under ten times. This chain connects TRBV25-1 to TRBJ2-7; D tentatively reads TRBD1 or TRBD2 (5 bases each). Germline loops: CDR1 MGHDK, CDR2 SYGVNS. Trimming shortened V by 3 bases and J by 3 bases, and 12 bases separated the two germline ends. This CDR3 region has 14 residues. CDR3 residues: CASSEGDALYEQYF. The DNA of the CDR3 is TGTGCCAGCAGTGAGGGGGACGCGCTCTACGAGCAGTACTTC.

In this sample, this clone turned up a few times. V and J are TRBV19 and TRBJ2-5, with D tentatively TRBD2 (5 bases). The germline gives CDR1 LNHDA, CDR2 SQIVND (reference sequence). This CDR3 contains 14 residues. V was shortened by 5 bases and J by 5 bases, with 15 bases between the two germline ends. The CDR3 nucleotides read TGTGCCAGTAGTCCAGGATCTTCGGGGGAGACCCAGTACTTC. The encoded protein is CASSPGSSGETQYF.

The genes are TRBV6-5 and TRBJ2-3; D call uncertain. CDR1 and CDR2 from the germline V gene are MNHEY and SVGAGI. CDR3 size: 15 residues. Deletions cut 2 bases from V and 0 bases from J, with 9 bases between. The CDR3: CASSYQETSTDTQYF. The DNA of the CDR3 is TGTGCCAGCAGTTACCAGGAGACAAGCACAGATACGCAGTATTTT.

The V gene is TRBV27, the J gene TRBJ1-2; a weak D match, TRBD1 (6 bases). The CDR3 extends over 13 amino acids. Deletions cut 0 bases from V and 8 bases from J, with 10 bases between. CDR1 MNHEY and CDR2 SMNVEV come from the germline V gene (reference sequence). The CDR3 DNA reads as TGTGCCAGCAGTTTATCAGGCAGGGGCGGCTACACCTTC. Translated: CASSLSGRGGYTF.

This clone has just a few counts. The genes are TRBV25-1 and TRBJ1-3; D uncertain. The CDR3 is 14 amino acids. Trimming cost V 3 bases and J 2 bases, with 8 bases left between them. Looked up from germline, CDR1 is MGHDK and CDR2 is SYGVNS. The CDR3 here is CASSDPGPGNTIYF. CDR3 bases: TGTGCCAGCAGTGATCCGGGCCCTGGAAACACCATATATTTT.

This clone was observed a handful of times. The chain couples TRBV7-9 to TRBJ2-1; no definite D call. The CDR3 runs to 14 residues. The V end was cut by 4 bases, the J end by 6 bases, with 13 bases between. CDR1 SEHNR and CDR2 FQNEAQ come from the germline V gene (reference sequence). The CDR3 spells CASSSFRYFNEQFF. In nucleotides, the CDR3 is TGTGCCAGCAGCTCGTTCCGGTATTTCAATGAGCAGTTCTTC.

There are a few counts of this clone. The chain has TRBV28 and TRBJ2-5; a weak D match, TRBD1 (5 bases). The CDR3 has 12 residues. Trimming removed 3 bases at V and 9 bases at J, with 11 bases between. Germline CDR1 MDHEN, CDR2 SYDVKM. Here the CDR3 reads CASSFKEGAQYF. DNA for the CDR3: TGTGCCAGCAGTTTCAAGGAAGGGGCCCAGTACTTC.

The chain carries TRBV27 and TRBJ1-5, with no clear D. V lost 2 bases to trimming and J lost 0 bases, with 8 bases between them. The germline CDR1 and CDR2 sequences are MNHEY and SMNVEV (reference sequence). This CDR3 comprises 15 residues. CDR3 coding DNA: TGTGCCAGCAGTTTAGGTGGGCATAGCAATCAGCCCCAGCATTTT. Protein product: CASSLGGHSNQPQHF.

This clone was picked up a small number of times. DNA of the CDR3: TGTGCCAGCAGTGAACAGGGGCTGGACAATGAGCAGTTCTTC. This codes for CASSEQGLDNEQFF. The rearrangement joins TRBV6-4 to TRBJ2-1, with 7 bases fitting TRBD1. CDR1 is MRHNA and CDR2 is SNTAGT in the germline V gene. Trimming at V came to 3 bases and at J to 5 bases, leaving 4 bases not matched to a gene. The CDR3 covers 14 residues.

This chain links TRBV7-2 with TRBJ2-5; D is unclear. Deletions cut 1 base from V and 4 bases from J, with 10 bases between. The CDR3 covers 14 residues. Germline loops: CDR1 SGHTA, CDR2 FQGNSA. The CDR3 nucleotides are TGTGCCAGCAGCTTAGAGGCACAAACAGAGACCCAGTACTTC. Translation: CASSLEAQTETQYF.